This T cell receptor (beta chain) appears in the sequencing data of a study of T-cell memory formation after mild COVID-19. General study results and limits: Contracting CD4+ clones were located mainly in CM and EM, and CD8+ clones in EMRA. Researchers could not confirm that second-wave clones peaking on day 37 targeted SARS-CoV-2. Clones contracting across day 15 to 85 had a balanced CD4/CD8 profile; later expanding clones leaned CD4+.

The V gene lost 2 bases and the J gene lost 8 bases, with 16 bases spanning the gap. The CDR3 sequence is 15 residues long. Germline V gives CDR1 SGHAT, CDR2 FQDESV (reference sequence). In this sample, this clonotype turned up a few times. Its antigen is not identified. TCR alpha and TCR beta cDNA libraries with sample barcodes and UMIs came from 5'RACE using constant-segment primers. From the 5' RACE reads, TCRdb called clonotypes with MiXCR, one entry per CDR3 protein. This repertoire shows a few hundred thousand distinct CDR3 sequences, over 20% found once; its top ten account for around 12%. Sequenced sample: PBMCs or a T cell subset sorted from them (not recorded which). The receptor was isolated from an adult woman who had mild COVID-19 (a few samples of this study predate the infection). Cell type and time point are not known. This rearrangement joins TRBV11-1 to TRBJ2-1; D may match TRBD1 or TRBD2 (6 bases each). CDR3 protein: CASSLRGVRKDEQFF. The CDR3 DNA reads as TGTGCCAGCAGCTTAAGGGGGGTGAGGAAGGATGAGCAGTTCTTC.